This T cell receptor (beta chain) stems from a study of STAT5B mutations in CD4+ large granular lymphocyte leukemia. CDR1 is SGHRS, CDR2 YFSETQ, per germline. Trimming pared 1 base from V and 1 base from J, leaving 4 bases between. CDR3 size: 13 residues. The repertoire was sequenced with immunoSEQ multiplex PCR; TCRdb's copy has only in-frame clones and lacks some. Here the sample spans roughly 46,000 clones, around 81% being singletons. The chain combines TRBV5-1 with TRBJ2-3, with unresolved D. Specimen: CD4+ T cells from blood buffy coats. The clonotype was recovered from a human donor in good health. CDR3: CASSLWGTDTQYF. The CDR3 nucleotides are TGCGCCAGCAGCTTGTGGGGCACAGATACGCAGTATTTT.